This T cell receptor beta chain was identified during a study of blood T cell repertoires in COVID-19. Trimming took 7 bases from V and 8 from J, leaving 18 bases between them. Germline assignment: CDR1 ENHRY and CDR2 SYGVKD. The CDR3 consists of 14 residues. As processed by the authors: Estimated nucleated cell counts came from reference gene primer amplification. Sequenced by immunoSEQ multiplex PCR; TCRdb stores in-frame clones only, minus some. D and trimming were read from the DNA, whereas the V and J calls and clone size are those reported in that table. The sample shows over 50,000 clones, around 87% of them seen only once.

The sequence derives from a man aged 55 to 69 with acute or convalescent COVID-19. The sample taken for sequencing was peripheral blood. This chain uses TRBV10-3 with TRBJ2-1, with D maybe TRBD1 (5 bases). The CDR3 nucleotides read TGTGCCATCACACAGGACCCACTTACTTATGAGCAGTTCTTC. Its protein is CAITQDPLTYEQFF.